The 5 T cell receptor beta chains presented below share a single source sample, sequenced in a study of immune characterization of retroperitoneal liposarcoma. In TCRdb, the PCR reads were re-called with MiXCR into one record per CDR3 protein. The table has around 20,000 distinct CDR3 sequences, 37% seen once; the top ten hold approximately 7.4%. Sequenced: blood. These receptors were collected from a male donor with retroperitoneal liposarcoma.

The V call is TRBV6-6, the J call TRBJ2-5; D is perhaps TRBD1 or TRBD2 (5 bases each). Trimming shortened V by 6 bases and J by 2 bases, and 13 bases separated the two germline ends. Germline V lookup: CDR1 MNHNY, CDR2 SVGAGI (reference sequence). The CDR3 runs to 14 residues. Written as DNA, the CDR3 is TGTGCCAGCAGCTGGGACCCTGAGCAAGAGACCCAGTACTTC. It yields the protein CASSWDPEQETQYF.

Concerning this clonotype itself: The germline gene is not matched at one end of the junction; a read error may be the cause. The DNA for the CDR3 is TGTGCCAGCGGGCGGGAGGGGTACGAGAAGTACTTC. Protein: CASGREGYEKYF. The chain uses TRBV6-1 and TRBJ2-7, with 9 nucleotides matching TRBD2. This CDR3 spans 12 amino acids. Germline V gene sequence: CDR1 MNHNS, CDR2 SASEGT.

J is TRBJ2-1 and V is TRBV12-3 or TRBV12-4; D is tentatively TRBD1 or TRBD2 (6 bases each). The CDR3 totals 17 residues. V gave up 6 bases and J gave up 13 bases, with 31 bases separating them. The DNA for the CDR3 is TGTGCCAGCAGCAAACTTTCCGGGACTGGGGGGCAAGAGACCCAGTTCTTC. Amino acid sequence: CASSKLSGTGGQETQFF.

This clonotype has just a few counts. The chain is built from TRBV11-2 and TRBJ1-3; 7 bases line up with TRBD1. V lost 1 base and J lost 1; bases outside the gene matches: 13. Per germline, CDR1 SGHAT and CDR2 FQNNGV. CDR3 length: 19 residues. CDR3: CASSLGVQGQAFSGNTIYF. The DNA for the CDR3 is TGTGCCAGCAGCTTAGGGGTACAAGGACAGGCTTTTTCTGGAAACACCATATATTTT.

This clonotype showed up many times. This chain joins TRBV12-3 or TRBV12-4 and TRBJ2-2, with D perhaps assigned TRBD1 or TRBD2 (6 bases each). The CDR3 totals 16 residues. V shed 7 bases and J shed 6 bases, with 21 bases lying between them. The CDR3 bases are TGTGCCAGCAAGGGGGGAAACAGGGATAGTTCCGGGGAGCTGTTTTTT. It codes for CASKGGNRDSSGELFF.